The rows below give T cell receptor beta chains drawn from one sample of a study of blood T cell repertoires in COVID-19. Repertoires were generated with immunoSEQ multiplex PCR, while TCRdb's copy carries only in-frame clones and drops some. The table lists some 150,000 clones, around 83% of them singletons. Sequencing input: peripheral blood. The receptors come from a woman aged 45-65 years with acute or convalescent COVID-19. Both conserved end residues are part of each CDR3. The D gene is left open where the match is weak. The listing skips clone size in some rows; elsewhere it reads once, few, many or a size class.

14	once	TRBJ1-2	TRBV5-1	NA	TGCGCCAGCAGCTTGGCGCGGGGGGCCCATGGCTACACCTTC	CASSLARGAHGYTF
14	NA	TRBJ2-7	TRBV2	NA	TGTGCCAGCACCAAGGACAGTTCCCTATACGAGCAGTACTTC	CASTKDSSLYEQYF
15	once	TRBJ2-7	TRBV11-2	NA	TGTGCCAGCGCAGCGGTAACAGGGAAAGCCTACGAGCAGTACTTC	CASAAVTGKAYEQYF
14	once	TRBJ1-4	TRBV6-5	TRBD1	TGTGCCAGCAGTTCAGGGGGTACTAATGAAAAACTGTTTTTT	CASSSGGTNEKLFF
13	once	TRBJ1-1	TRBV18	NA	TGTGCCAGCTCTGGCGCGGGGACCACTGAAGCTTTCTTT	CASSGAGTTEAFF
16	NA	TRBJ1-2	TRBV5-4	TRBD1	TGTGCCAGCAGCTACTGGGACAGGGGAGCTGGAAATGGCTACACCTTC	CASSYWDRGAGNGYTF
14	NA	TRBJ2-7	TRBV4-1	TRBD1	TGCGCCAGCAGCCAAATGGGACAGGACTACGAGCAGTACTTC	CASSQMGQDYEQYF
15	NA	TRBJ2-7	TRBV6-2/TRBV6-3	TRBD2	TGTGCCAGCAGTTCAGGCGGGAGGGAGAGATACGAGCAGTACTTC	CASSSGGRERYEQYF
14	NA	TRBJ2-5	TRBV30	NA	TGTGCCTGGAGTAAAACCGGGATCCAAGAGACCCAGTACTTC	CAWSKTGIQETQYF
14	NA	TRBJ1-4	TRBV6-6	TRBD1	TGTGCCAGCAGGTCGGGACAGGTAGACGAAAAACTGTTTTTT	CASRSGQVDEKLFF
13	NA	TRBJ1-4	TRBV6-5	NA	TGTGCCAGCACCATATCAGCGAATGAAAAACTGTTTTTT	CASTISANEKLFF
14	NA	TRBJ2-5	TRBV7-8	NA	TGTGCCAGCAGCTTAGTTCCAGATCAAGAGACCCAGTACTTC	CASSLVPDQETQYF
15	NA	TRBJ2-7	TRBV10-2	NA	TGCGCCAGCATCCGCCTAGCCCAAGGAAACTACGAGCAGTACTTC	CASIRLAQGNYEQYF
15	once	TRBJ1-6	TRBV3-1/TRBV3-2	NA	TGTGCCAGCAGCCACCCCCATACACGAAATTCACCCCTCCACTTT	CASSHPHTRNSPLHF
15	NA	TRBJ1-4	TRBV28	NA	TGTGCCAGCAGTCTTTTGGGCACCGCTAATGAAAAACTGTTTTTT	CASSLLGTANEKLFF
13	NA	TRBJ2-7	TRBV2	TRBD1	TGTGCCAGCAGTAGACAGGGCCCCGGCGAGCAGTACTTC	CASSRQGPGEQYF
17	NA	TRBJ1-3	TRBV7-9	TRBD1	TGTGCCAGCAGCTTGGGGACAGGGCCTAGCTCTGGAAACACCATATATTTT	CASSLGTGPSSGNTIYF
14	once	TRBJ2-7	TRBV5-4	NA	TGTGCCAGCAGTAAAGGGGCAGGGGAGGGCGAGCAGTACTTC	CASSKGAGEGEQYF
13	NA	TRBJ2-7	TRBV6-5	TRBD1	TGTGCCAGCAGTCCGGGACAGGGTGGAGAGCAGTACTTC	CASSPGQGGEQYF
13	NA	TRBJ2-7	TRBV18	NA	TGTGCCAGCTCACCCGCACAGGGCTACGAGCAGTACTTC	CASSPAQGYEQYF
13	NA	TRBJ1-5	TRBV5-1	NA	TGCGCCAGCAGCTTGGAGACAGACCAGCCCCAGCATTTT	CASSLETDQPQHF
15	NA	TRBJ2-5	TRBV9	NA	TGTGCCAGCAGCGTAGGCGGTGGCCAACAAGAGACCCAGTACTTC	CASSVGGGQQETQYF
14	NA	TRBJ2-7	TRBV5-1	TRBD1	TGCGCCAGCAGCCCGGGACAGGGGGCCTACGAGCAGTACTTC	CASSPGQGAYEQYF
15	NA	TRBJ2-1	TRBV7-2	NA	TGTGCCAGCAGCCCACGTAGCGGAAAATACAATGAGCAGTTCTTC	CASSPRSGKYNEQFF
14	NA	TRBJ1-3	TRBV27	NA	TGTGCCAGCAGGAAGGACAACTCTGGAAACACCATATATTTT	CASRKDNSGNTIYF
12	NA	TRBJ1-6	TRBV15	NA	TGTGCCACCAGCGCAGGGGAGTCACCCCTCCACTTT	CATSAGESPLHF
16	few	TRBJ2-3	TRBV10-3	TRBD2	TGTGCCACCCTCGAAGCCGCGGGGGGAATCACAGATACGCAGTATTTT	CATLEAAGGITDTQYF
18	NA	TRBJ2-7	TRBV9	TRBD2	TGTGCCAGCAGCGTAGGGGCTAGCGGGGGGATAAGCTCCTACGAGCAGTACTTC	CASSVGASGGISSYEQYF
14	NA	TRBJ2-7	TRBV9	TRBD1	TGTGCCAGCAGCGCCCGGGACAGGGACTACGAGCAGTACTTC	CASSARDRDYEQYF
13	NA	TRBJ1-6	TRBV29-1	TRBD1	TGCAGCGTTGGACAGGGCACTAATTCACCCCTCCACTTT	CSVGQGTNSPLHF
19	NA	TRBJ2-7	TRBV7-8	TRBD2	TGTGCCAGCAGCTTTGCCGGGGCGACGGGGGGATCCTTCCCCTACGAGCAGTACTTC	CASSFAGATGGSFPYEQYF
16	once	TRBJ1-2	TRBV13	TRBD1	TGTGCCAGCAGCTTAGGGGGGACAGGGTCGAACTATGGCTACACCTTC	CASSLGGTGSNYGYTF
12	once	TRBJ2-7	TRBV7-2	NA	TGTGCCAGCAGCTTATGGAGCTACGAGCAGTACTTC	CASSLWSYEQYF
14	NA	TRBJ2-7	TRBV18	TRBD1	TGTGCCAGCTCACGGGGGACAGGCTCCTACGAGCAGTACTTC	CASSRGTGSYEQYF
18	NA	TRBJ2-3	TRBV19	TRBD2	TGTGCCAGTAGCGCCAGTAGACTAGCGGGAGTTATGGCAGATACGCAGTATTTT	CASSASRLAGVMADTQYF
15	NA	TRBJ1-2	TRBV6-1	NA	TGTGCCAGCAGTGAAGGTTCGGGACACCGCTATGGCTACACCTTC	CASSEGSGHRYGYTF
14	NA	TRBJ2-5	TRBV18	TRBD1	TGTGCCAGCTCGGACAGGGGTGTAAGGGAGACCCAGTACTTC	CASSDRGVRETQYF
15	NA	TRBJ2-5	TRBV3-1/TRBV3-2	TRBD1	TGTGCCAGCAGCCATAGGGGACAGAAACAAGAGACCCAGTACTTC	CASSHRGQKQETQYF
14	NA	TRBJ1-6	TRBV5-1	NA	TGCGCCAGCAGCTTGGGCAGGGGTAATTCACCCCTCCACTTT	CASSLGRGNSPLHF
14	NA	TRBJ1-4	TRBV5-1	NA	TGCGCCAGCACCTCGGAGGGGCCGGGAGAAAAACTGTTTTTT	CASTSEGPGEKLFF
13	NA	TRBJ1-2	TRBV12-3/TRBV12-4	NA	TGTGCCAGCAGCCCTGACAGGATTGGTGGCTACACCTTC	CASSPDRIGGYTF